The 29 T cell receptor beta chains below come from one sample, sequenced in a study of OX40 agonist ivuxolimab in advanced cancers. The library was produced with the immunoSEQ multiplex PCR assay. TCRdb carries this immuneACCESS record with in-frame sequences only. Its versions omit some clonotypes, under half of them owing to an unresolved V gene in the studies checked, with the rest unexplained. This sample has more than 12,000 clones in its table, and more than 75% of those were observed once. The ten largest clones add up to roughly 19% of the sample. The sequencing here drew on CD4+ or CD8+ T cells sorted from blood, taken in a trial of the OX40 agonist ivuxolimab. These receptors were collected from an adult with an advanced solid tumor such as melanoma, head and neck, liver or kidney cancer.

The rearrangement uses TRBV2 and TRBJ2-5, with 7 bases that match TRBD2. V lost 9 bases and J lost 1; bases outside the gene matches: 5. In germline, CDR1 is SNHLY, CDR2 FYNNEI. The CDR3 is made up of 13 amino acids. The CDR3 region is CASNREGQETQYF. The CDR3 nucleotides are TGTGCCAGTAATAGGGAGGGCCAAGAGACCCAGTACTTC.

This sequence joins TRBV10-2 and TRBJ2-5; D may be TRBD1 (6 bases). Germline V CDR1 and CDR2: WSHSY, SAAADI. Trimming left V 7 bases short and J 1 base short, with 13 bases between. The length of the CDR3 is 14 residues. The CDR3 loop reads CASTGRGVQETQYF. CDR3 DNA: TGCGCCAGCACCGGCAGGGGTGTCCAAGAGACCCAGTACTTC.

The chain carries TRBV6-9 and TRBJ2-7; D remains ambiguous. Germline CDR1 MNHGY, CDR2 SVAAGI. CDR3 length: 14 residues. The ends were cut back, 3 bases at V and 3 bases at J, with 12 bases in the middle. The CDR3 spells CASSYSTVVYEQYF. The CDR3 region has the DNA TGTGCCAGCAGTTACTCGACGGTTGTCTACGAGCAGTACTTC.

Relative to its sample, this clone is medium-sized. V is TRBV29-1 and J is TRBJ2-2; no definite D call. Germline V gives CDR1 SQVTM, CDR2 ANQGSEA. The ends were cut back, 1 base at V and 0 bases at J, with 6 bases in the middle. The CDR3 sequence is 14 residues long. The CDR3, as DNA: TGCAGCGTTGAAGGGCTTACGAACACCGGGGAGCTGTTTTTT. Protein sequence: CSVEGLTNTGELFF.

The chain uses TRBV25-1 and TRBJ2-7; TRBD2 is a possible D gene (6 bases). Trimming stripped 1 base from V and 2 bases from J, with 21 bases between. CDR1 MGHDK and CDR2 SYGVNS come from the germline V gene. The CDR3 consists of 18 residues. The CDR3 DNA sequence: TGTGCCAGCAGTGAATTTTTTGTTGTCGGGGGTGATACCTACGAGCAGTACTTC. It translates to CASSEFFVVGGDTYEQYF.

The sample holds a few counts of this clone. The J gene is TRBJ1-6, the V gene TRBV6-5, with D perhaps TRBD1 (6 bases). This CDR3 contains 13 residues. V lost 4 bases to trimming and J lost 9 bases, with 10 bases between them. Per the germline V gene, CDR1 is MNHEY and CDR2 is SVGAGI. This CDR3 is CASSSGQGSPLHF. The CDR3 DNA sequence: TGTGCCAGCAGTTCGGGACAAGGTTCACCCCTCCACTTT.

The gene calls are TRBV9 and TRBJ1-1; 7 bases fit TRBD1. V trimming: 4 bases; J trimming: 5 bases; junction bases outside the gene matches: 11. The germline CDR1 and CDR2 sequences are SGDLS and YYNGEE. This CDR3 comprises 15 residues. As DNA, the CDR3 is TGTGCCAGCAGCCCATCGACAGGGTTTGGTACTGAAGCTTTCTTT. This codes for CASSPSTGFGTEAFF.

The CDR3 region is CASSPGREWRTGELFF. CDR3 bases: TGTGCCAGTTCTCCCGGGCGGGAGTGGCGGACCGGGGAGCTGTTTTTT. The genes are TRBV25-1 and TRBJ2-2; 7 bases match TRBD2. V shed 9 bases, J shed 5 bases, and the junction held 15 bases outside the gene matches. From germline, CDR1 is MGHDK and CDR2 SYGVNS. The CDR3 is 16 amino acids.

In this sample, this clone turned up a few times. The V gene is TRBV4-1, the J gene TRBJ2-7, with D maybe TRBD1 (6 bases). Germline assignment: CDR1 MGHRA and CDR2 YSYEKL. Trimming left V 1 base short and J 3 bases short, with 10 bases between. The CDR3 is made up of 14 amino acids. The DNA of the CDR3 is TGCGCCAGCAGCCAAGCAGCACAGGGCTACGAGCAGTACTTC. Protein product: CASSQAAQGYEQYF.

The chain joins TRBV28 to TRBJ2-7, with 7 bases matching TRBD2. Trimming cost V 2 bases and J 2 bases; bases outside gene matches: 6. The CDR3 covers 15 residues. Germline lookup yields CDR1 MDHEN and CDR2 SYDVKM. CDR3 in amino acids: CASSLPGEGTYEQYF. Written as DNA, the CDR3 is TGTGCCAGCAGTTTACCCGGGGAGGGTACCTACGAGCAGTACTTC.

V is TRBV27 and J is TRBJ1-1; possibly TRBD1 for D (6 bases). CDR3 length: 15 residues. CDR1 MNHEY and CDR2 SMNVEV come from the germline V gene (reference sequence). The ends were cut back, 10 bases at V and 1 base at J, with 19 bases in the middle. This CDR3 reads CATRLTGTPNTEAFF. The CDR3 DNA follows: TGTGCCACGCGCCTTACCGGGACACCGAACACTGAAGCTTTCTTT.

This clone was observed a single time. The V and J genes are TRBV7-9 and TRBJ1-2; D might be TRBD1 (5 bases). Trimming left V 5 bases short and J 3 bases short, with 19 bases between. The germline V gene has CDR1 SEHNR and CDR2 FQNEAQ (reference sequence). The CDR3 covers 16 residues. The chain's CDR3 is CASSQAGAEIHYGYTF. CDR3 DNA: TGTGCCAGCAGCCAAGCTGGGGCGGAGATCCACTATGGCTACACCTTC.

The rearrangement links TRBV11-3 to TRBJ2-1; D remains unclear. Germline V gene lookup returns CDR1 SGHNT and CDR2 YENEEA. The V and J ends lost 4 bases and 5 bases respectively, with 15 bases between them. This CDR3 spans 15 amino acids. Written as DNA, the CDR3 is TGTGCCAGCAGCTCCCCCGGGCTTGAAAACAATGAGCAGTTCTTC. Translated: CASSSPGLENNEQFF.

This chain uses TRBV4-3 with TRBJ1-5; weak D call: TRBD1 (5 bases). The CDR3 is made up of 15 amino acids. Germline loops: CDR1 LGHNA, CDR2 YSLEER. V lost 1 base to trimming and J lost 6 bases, with 13 bases between them. The CDR3: CASSQVRGRGQPQHF. The CDR3 DNA follows: TGCGCCAGCAGCCAAGTTCGGGGCCGGGGTCAGCCCCAGCATTTT.

Written as DNA, the CDR3 is TGTGCCAGCAGTTGGGTAGCGGGAGCCTCCTACGAGCAGTACTTC. Its protein is CASSWVAGASYEQYF. The chain joins TRBV28 to TRBJ2-7; TRBD2 aligns across 9 bases. After removal of 4 bases from V and 0 bases from J, the junction contained 4 bases not matched to a gene. Germline V gene lookup returns CDR1 MDHEN and CDR2 SYDVKM. CDR3 length: 15 amino acids.

The chain recombines TRBV2 with TRBJ1-5, with D perhaps TRBD1 (6 bases). Deletions cut 7 bases from V and 1 base from J, with 11 bases between. This CDR3 has 14 amino acids. Per germline, CDR1 SNHLY and CDR2 FYNNEI. CDR3: CASNQGNSNQPQHF. Written as DNA, the CDR3 is TGTGCCAGCAACCAGGGGAACAGCAATCAGCCCCAGCATTTT.

This clone is labeled medium-sized. The chain joins TRBV7-2 to TRBJ2-7, with TRBD1 matching over 8 bases. The V segment lost 7 bases and the J segment 3 bases; nucleotides outside the gene matches: 11. The germline V gene has CDR1 SGHTA and CDR2 FQGNSA. This CDR3 is built from 15 residues. The CDR3 DNA reads TGTGCCAGCACCAACTTAAGGACAGGGATCTACGAGCAGTACTTC. Residues: CASTNLRTGIYEQYF. The whole variable domain, filled in from reference TRBV7-2 and TRBJ2-7, reads GAGVSQSPSNKVTEKGKDVELRCDPISGHTALYWYRQSLGQGLEFLIYFQGNSAPDKSGLPSDRFSAERTGGSVSTLTIQRTQQEDSAVYLCASTNLRTGIYEQYFGPGTRLTVT.

This CDR3 is CASTLSEGETQYF. The CDR3 DNA follows: TGTGCCAGCACCCTATCCGAAGGAGAGACCCAGTACTTC. This rearrangement joins TRBV6-6 to TRBJ2-5; D unclear. The CDR3 is made up of 13 amino acids. With 7 bases removed from V and 4 bases from J, the gap between germline ends came to 13 bases. The germline CDR1 and CDR2 sequences are MNHNY and SVGAGI (reference sequence).

This clone has only a few counts. The chain is built from TRBV7-9 and TRBJ2-7, with 7 bases aligning to TRBD1. Germline loops: CDR1 SEHNR, CDR2 FQNEAQ (reference sequence). J was trimmed by 3 bases and V by 5 bases; bases with no gene match: 4. This CDR3 has 13 amino acids. CDR3 coding DNA: TGTGCCAGCAGCGAGGGACAGTACTACGAGCAGTACTTC. Amino acid sequence: CASSEGQYYEQYF.

The CDR3 loop is CASSVGITSTDTQYF. The DNA for the CDR3 is TGTGCCAGCAGCGTAGGAATTACTAGCACAGATACGCAGTATTTT. The chain employs TRBV9 and TRBJ2-3; D is uncertain. Trimming took 0 bases from V and 0 from J, leaving 8 bases between them. Germline CDR1 and CDR2: SGDLS and YYNGEE. This CDR3 has 15 amino acids.

V and J are TRBV6-1 and TRBJ1-5; possibly TRBD1 for D (6 bases). In germline, CDR1 is MNHNS, CDR2 SASEGT. The V end lost 2 bases, the J end lost 5 bases, and 13 bases lay between the germline ends. The length of the CDR3 is 15 residues. CDR3 region: CASSEPGRGHQPQHF. The CDR3 region has the DNA TGTGCCAGCAGTGAACCCGGCAGGGGACATCAGCCCCAGCATTTT.

There are a few counts of this clone. The V call is TRBV19, the J call TRBJ2-1; TRBD2 aligns across 7 bases. The CDR3 has 13 amino acids. CDR1 and CDR2 from the germline V gene are LNHDA and SQIVND (reference sequence). V lost 6 bases and J lost 6; bases outside the gene matches: 5. CDR3 sequence reads: CASRREWGNEQFF. The CDR3 nucleotides read TGTGCCAGTAGGCGGGAGTGGGGCAATGAGCAGTTCTTC.

This clone was seen only once. The rearrangement joins TRBV6-5 to TRBJ1-4; D remains unclear. Trimming shortened V by 8 bases and J by 8 bases, and 12 bases separated the two germline ends. The CDR3 runs to 12 residues. The germline V gene encodes CDR1 MNHEY and CDR2 SVGAGI. This chain's CDR3 is CASFAGGEKLFF. In nucleotides, the CDR3 is TGTGCCAGCTTCGCAGGAGGCGAAAAACTGTTTTTT.

This clone came up a few times. V and J are TRBV5-4 and TRBJ2-1, with 14 bases aligning to TRBD2. The germline V gene has CDR1 SGHNT and CDR2 YYREEE (reference sequence). The CDR3 consists of 15 residues. Trimming removed 4 bases from V and 7 bases from J; junction bases left unmatched: 4. CDR3 loop: CASSTGTSGSNEQFF. CDR3 DNA: TGTGCCAGCAGCACCGGGACTAGCGGGAGTAATGAGCAGTTCTTC.

The V gene is TRBV11-2, the J gene TRBJ2-5; 8 bases map to TRBD2. Germline V lookup: CDR1 SGHAT, CDR2 FQNNGV. The junction had 9 bases not matched to a gene; V was cut back by 1 base and J by 5 bases. There are 16 residues in the CDR3. CDR3 in DNA: TGTGCCAGCAGCTTAGGTTCGGCGGGACTAGTCGAGACCCAGTACTTC. Amino acids: CASSLGSAGLVETQYF.

This clone was seen a few times. The CDR3 DNA follows: TGTGCCGTAAGAGTCGCGGGGTTAGGCTACGAGCAGTACTTC. Residues: CAVRVAGLGYEQYF. The chain carries TRBV28 and TRBJ2-7; possibly TRBD2 for D (6 bases). The germline V and J ends were trimmed by 11 bases and 3 bases, with 20 bases remaining between them. The CDR3 spans 14 residues. Germline assignment: CDR1 MDHEN and CDR2 SYDVKM.

The V call is TRBV29-1, the J call TRBJ2-1; 11 nucleotides agree with TRBD2. Per the germline V gene, CDR1 is SQVTM and CDR2 is ANQGSEA. The V gene end was trimmed by 6 bases and the J gene end by 14 bases; junction bases not matched to a gene: 9. This CDR3 is 12 amino acids long. This CDR3 is CSVQLAGALEFF. DNA for the CDR3: TGCAGCGTCCAACTAGCGGGAGCTTTAGAGTTCTTC.

J is TRBJ1-1 and V is TRBV14; TRBD1 matches at 9 bases. Germline lookup yields CDR1 SGHDN and CDR2 FVKESK. The CDR3 contains 14 residues. J gave up 3 bases and V 2 bases, and 1 base lay outside the gene matches. The DNA for the CDR3 is TGTGCCAGCAGCCAATGGGACAGGGACACTGAAGCTTTCTTT. Protein: CASSQWDRDTEAFF. Full variable domain (rest looked up from reference TRBV14 and TRBJ1-1): EAGVTQFPSHSVIEKGQTVTLRCDPISGHDNLYWYRRVMGKEIKFLLHFVKESKQDESGMPNNRFLAERTGGTYSTLKVQPAELEDSGVYFCASSQWDRDTEAFFGQGTRLTVV.

V gene TRBV27 combines with J gene TRBJ2-3; D call uncertain. The CDR3 is 13 residues long. Germline loops: CDR1 MNHEY, CDR2 SMNVEV (reference sequence). With 2 bases removed from V and 8 bases from J, the gap between germline ends came to 11 bases. The CDR3 reads CASSLVLHGTQYF. As DNA, the CDR3 is TGTGCCAGCAGTTTAGTCCTCCACGGTACGCAGTATTTT.